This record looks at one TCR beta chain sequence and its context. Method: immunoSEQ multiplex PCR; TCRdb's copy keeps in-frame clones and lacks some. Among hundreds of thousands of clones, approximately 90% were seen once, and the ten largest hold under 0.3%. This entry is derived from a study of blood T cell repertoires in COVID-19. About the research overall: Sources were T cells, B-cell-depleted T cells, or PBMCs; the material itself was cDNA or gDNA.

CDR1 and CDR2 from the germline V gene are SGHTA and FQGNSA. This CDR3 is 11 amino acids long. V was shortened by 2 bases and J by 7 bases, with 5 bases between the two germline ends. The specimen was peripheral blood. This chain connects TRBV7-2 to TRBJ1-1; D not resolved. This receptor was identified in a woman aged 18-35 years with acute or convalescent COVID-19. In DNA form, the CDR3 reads TGTGCCAGCAGCTTAAAACATGAAGCTTTCTTT. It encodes CASSLKHEAFF.